This record concerns one T cell receptor (beta chain) sequence. What it recognizes is unknown. This sample was taken from a study of T-cell reconstitution after alpha-beta-depleted transplantation in children. The study's findings and limits: Some patients owed their high day-60 TCRbeta diversity to surviving recipient T cells and thymic progenitors. As was reported, about two months after transplant, alpha-beta T cells came from several hundred expanded graft clones.

Preparing the TCRbeta library involved the use of unique molecular identifiers. TCRdb re-derived calls from the PCR reads in MiXCR, one entry per CDR3 protein. The sample includes about 580,000 distinct CDR3 sequences, more than 20% of them seen just once. Germline CDR1 reads MNHNS; CDR2 reads SASEGT. The CDR3 has 14 amino acids. The V end lost 6 bases, the J end lost 5 bases, and 14 bases lay between the germline ends. Here the sequenced sample was PBMCs, mostly from graft donor cells, taken 360 days after TCRalphabeta/CD19-depleted stem cell transplant. This TCR derives from a boy in the first two years of life who had a stem cell transplant for acute myeloid leukemia, so the T cells may come from the graft donor. The chain combines TRBV6-1 with TRBJ2-1; D is unresolved. The CDR3 region has the DNA TGTGCCAGCAGAGGGTACTGGGTCCACAATGAGCAGTTCTTC. Residues: CASRGYWVHNEQFF.